One sample yielded the 21 T cell receptor beta chains listed below, sequenced in a study of cytomegalovirus exposure and HLA in healthy donors. Primers: 60 Vbeta forward and 13 Jbeta reverse. Repertoires were generated with immunoSEQ multiplex PCR, while TCRdb's copy carries only in-frame clones and drops some. The sample has under 150,000 clones, approximately 61% seen once. Sequencing used PBMCs. Receptors originate from a man aged 30-40 years in good health and CMV-seropositive.

The J gene is TRBJ2-7, the V gene TRBV28, with D tentatively TRBD1 (5 bases). The CDR3 totals 16 residues. Between the trimmed V and J ends, which lost 5 bases and 4 bases, there was a span of 21 bases. Germline V lookup: CDR1 MDHEN, CDR2 SYDVKM. The CDR3 here is CASSDSPFPSLYEQYF. CDR3 DNA: TGTGCCAGCAGTGACAGCCCCTTCCCCAGTTTGTACGAGCAGTACTTC. The variable domain in full, completed from reference TRBV28 and TRBJ2-7, reads DVKVTQSSRYLVKRTGEKVFLECVQDMDHENMFWYRQDPGLGLRLIYFSYDVKMKEKGDIPEGYSVSREKKERFSLILESASTNQTSMYLCASSDSPFPSLYEQYFGPGTRLTVT.

V usage is TRBV10-3 and J usage is TRBJ2-3; 16 nucleotides align to TRBD2. The J segment lost 2 bases and the V segment lost 3 bases, leaving 11 bases of the junction unmatched. CDR1 is ENHRY and CDR2 is SYGVKD in the germline V gene. This CDR3 is built from 20 residues. DNA for the CDR3: TGTGCCATCAGTGACTCCGGCGGGACTAGCGGGAGGGCCGACACAGATACGCAGTATTTT. It is translated as CAISDSGGTSGRADTDTQYF.

The chain combines TRBV5-4 with TRBJ1-5, with D possibly being TRBD1 (6 bases). The CDR3 extends over 16 amino acids. The germline V gene encodes CDR1 SGHNT and CDR2 YYREEE (reference sequence). V was cut by 2 bases and J by 0 bases, with 12 bases left in between. The CDR3 region is CASSFQGLGSNQPQHF. The CDR3 DNA is TGTGCCAGCAGCTTTCAGGGGCTAGGTAGCAATCAGCCCCAGCATTTT.

This chain connects TRBV4-2 to TRBJ2-2; D call uncertain. Between the trimmed V and J ends, which lost 4 bases and 6 bases, there was a span of 12 bases. Germline V gene sequence: CDR1 LGHNA, CDR2 YNFKEQ. CDR3 size: 14 residues. CDR3 DNA: TGTGCCAGCAGCCTAAGCCCATCGTCCGGGGAGCTGTTTTTT. As protein: CASSLSPSSGELFF.

The chain uses TRBV2 and TRBJ1-1, with TRBD1 matching over 9 bases. The germline gives CDR1 SNHLY, CDR2 FYNNEI. V lost 6 bases to trimming and J lost 3 bases; unmatched junction nucleotides: 8. CDR3 length: 15 amino acids. The DNA for the CDR3 is TGTGCCAGCAGCACCGGGACAGGGTCGGACACTGAAGCTTTCTTT. The encoded protein is CASSTGTGSDTEAFF. The full variable domain, with the rest looked up from reference TRBV2 and TRBJ1-1, is EPEVTQTPSHQVTQMGQEVILRCVPISNHLYFYWYRQILGQKVEFLVSFYNNEISEKSEIFDDQFSVERPDGSNFTLKIRSTKLEDSAMYFCASSTGTGSDTEAFFGQGTRLTVV.

A remark on this clone: The CDR3 end shows no conserved phenylalanine or tryptophan, and so a read error is likely. Because the CDR3's place on the DNA is in doubt, the DNA is left out and the CDR3 is given as listed by TCRdb. The CDR3 region is CVVGTGWLRGL. This chain uses TRBV6-5 with TRBJ2-7; the table calls TRBD1, which could not be checked here. The CDR3 is 11 amino acids long, termini counted. Germline V CDR1 and CDR2: MNHEY, SVGAGI.

V is TRBV5-1 and J is TRBJ2-3, with unresolved D. Trimming shortened V by 5 bases and J by 0 bases, and 13 bases separated the two germline ends. Germline V gives CDR1 SGHRS, CDR2 YFSETQ. CDR3 length equals 15 residues. In DNA, the CDR3 is TGCGCCAGCAGGCGACAAGTCCCTAGCACAGATACGCAGTATTTT. Translation: CASRRQVPSTDTQYF.

Notes on this clone: Sequence at one end of the junction differs from germline and may be a read error. The J gene is TRBJ2-2, the V gene TRBV18, with 10 bases identical to TRBD1. Per the germline V gene, CDR1 is KGHSH and CDR2 is LQKENI. CDR3 length: 16 amino acids. The CDR3 loop is CAGSRGQGVFTGELFF. DNA of the CDR3: TGTGCCGGCTCCCGTGGACAGGGGGTCTTTACCGGGGAGCTGTTTTTT.

V and J are TRBV5-1 and TRBJ2-1; 7 nucleotides agree with TRBD2. The trim removed 2 bases at V and 4 bases at J, leaving 6 bases unmatched. Germline lookup yields CDR1 SGHRS and CDR2 YFSETQ. The CDR3 runs 15 residues. The CDR3: CASSFNQRGYNEQFF. CDR3 nucleotides: TGCGCCAGCAGCTTTAACCAGCGGGGTTACAATGAGCAGTTCTTC.

This clone showed up just a few times. The chain employs TRBV7-9 and TRBJ2-7; D gene unclear. The CDR3 totals 14 residues. The V gene lost 3 bases and the J gene lost 3 bases, with 12 bases spanning the gap. Germline V gene sequence: CDR1 SEHNR, CDR2 FQNEAQ (reference sequence). The CDR3 coding sequence is TGTGCCAGCAGCTTCCCACAGAAGTTCTACGAGCAGTACTTC. It codes for CASSFPQKFYEQYF.

The CDR3 sequence is CASSRLFGSTYNEQFF. The CDR3 nucleotides are TGTGCCAGCAGCCGACTATTCGGGTCCACCTACAATGAGCAGTTCTTC. V and J are TRBV7-9 and TRBJ2-1; TRBD2 might be the D (5 bases). Germline CDR1 reads SEHNR; CDR2 reads FQNEAQ (reference sequence). With 5 bases removed from V and 2 bases from J, the gap between germline ends came to 16 bases. This CDR3 region has 16 residues.

This clone has a single count. The rearrangement joins TRBV6-5 to TRBJ2-7, with TRBD1 matching over 8 bases. Germline loops: CDR1 MNHEY, CDR2 SVGAGI. Trimming removed 7 bases from V and 7 bases from J; junction bases left unmatched: 12. There are 14 residues in the CDR3. The DNA of the CDR3 is TGTGCCAGCAAGACGACAGGGGCCTCTAGGGAGCAGTACTTC. Protein: CASKTTGASREQYF.

V is TRBV19 and J is TRBJ2-1, with 7 bases that match TRBD2. The CDR3 contains 15 residues. Germline CDR1 is LNHDA and CDR2 is SQIVND (reference sequence). The junction had 14 bases not matched to a gene; V was cut back by 10 bases and J by 5 bases. The CDR3 here is CATSRASGADNEQFF. The DNA of the CDR3 is TGTGCCACCTCTCGTGCCAGCGGGGCCGACAATGAGCAGTTCTTC. Together with reference TRBV19 and TRBJ2-1, the CDR3 gives the full variable domain: DGGITQSPKYLFRKEGQNVTLSCEQNLNHDAMYWYRQDPGQGLRLIYYSQIVNDFQKGDIAEGYSVSREKKESFPLTVTSAQKNPTAFYLCATSRASGADNEQFFGPGTRLTVL.

V and J are TRBV5-1 and TRBJ2-3, with D maybe TRBD2 (6 bases). The germline CDR1 and CDR2 sequences are SGHRS and YFSETQ. The V end was cut by 2 bases, the J end by 6 bases, with 16 bases between. The CDR3 consists of 15 residues. In DNA form, the CDR3 reads TGCGCCAGCAGCTTCGGTAGCGGAGCAGGGGATACGCAGTATTTT. Its protein is CASSFGSGAGDTQYF. The whole variable domain, remainder taken from reference TRBV5-1 and TRBJ2-3, is KAGVTQTPRYLIKTRGQQVTLSCSPISGHRSVSWYQQTPGQGLQFLFEYFSETQRNKGNFPGRFSGRQFSNSRSEMNVSTLELGDSALYLCASSFGSGAGDTQYFGPGTRLTVL.

The gene calls are TRBV18 and TRBJ2-1; perhaps TRBD1 as D (6 bases). CDR1 KGHSH and CDR2 LQKENI come from the germline V gene. V lost 4 bases to trimming and J lost 9 bases, with 13 bases between them. The CDR3 consists of 13 residues. CDR3 nucleotides: TGTGCCAGCTCACTACAGGGTATCACTGAGCAGTTCTTC. It is translated as CASSLQGITEQFF.

CDR3 residues: CATSRGYSPINYGYTF. The CDR3 DNA reads TGTGCCACCAGCAGAGGTTACAGCCCTATCAACTATGGCTACACCTTC. This chain uses TRBV15 with TRBJ1-2; D call uncertain. V lost 1 base and J 2 bases, leaving 14 bases between the germline ends. Germline lookup yields CDR1 LNHNV and CDR2 YYDKDF (reference sequence). CDR3 length equals 16 residues.

The rearrangement joins TRBV28 to TRBJ2-7; no clear D gene. Trimming removed 0 bases from V and 3 bases from J, with 3 bases in between. The V gene's germline CDR1 is MDHEN and CDR2 SYDVKM. CDR3 size: 12 residues. CDR3 sequence reads: CASSLWYYEQYF. The CDR3 DNA reads as TGTGCCAGCAGTTTATGGTACTACGAGCAGTACTTC.

CDR3 coding DNA: TGTGCCAGTAGTCCAACAGGGTATCAGCCCCAGCATTTT. As protein: CASSPTGYQPQHF. The gene calls are TRBV19 and TRBJ1-5; perhaps TRBD1 as D (6 bases). The CDR3 runs to 13 residues. V lost 5 bases and J 5 bases, leaving 10 bases between the germline ends. CDR1 is LNHDA and CDR2 is SQIVND in the germline V gene (reference sequence).

The V and J genes are TRBV18 and TRBJ1-2; 9 bases line up with TRBD1. Germline values: CDR1 KGHSH, CDR2 LQKENI. V lost 3 bases and J lost 4; bases outside the gene matches: 9. The CDR3 is 16 residues long. The CDR3, as DNA: TGTGCCAGCTCACCCCAAACCACAGGGGGCGGCTATGGCTACACCTTC. This encodes CASSPQTTGGGYGYTF.

V and J are TRBV6-5 and TRBJ1-2, with 9 bases identical to TRBD1. The CDR3 contains 15 residues. V lost 6 bases to trimming and J lost 5 bases; unmatched junction nucleotides: 10. Germline loops: CDR1 MNHEY, CDR2 SVGAGI. The CDR3 sequence: CASSWGQGFFYGYTF. DNA of the CDR3: TGTGCCAGCAGCTGGGGACAGGGTTTTTTTTATGGCTACACCTTC.

J is TRBJ2-5 and V is TRBV6-6; 9 bases map to TRBD2. Germline CDR1 MNHNY, CDR2 SVGAGI (reference sequence). The CDR3 extends over 15 amino acids. With 2 bases clipped from V and 4 bases from J, the junction kept 5 bases outside the gene matches. CDR3 region: CASSYLAGGPETQYF. The CDR3 DNA sequence: TGTGCCAGCAGTTACCTCGCGGGAGGGCCAGAGACCCAGTACTTC.